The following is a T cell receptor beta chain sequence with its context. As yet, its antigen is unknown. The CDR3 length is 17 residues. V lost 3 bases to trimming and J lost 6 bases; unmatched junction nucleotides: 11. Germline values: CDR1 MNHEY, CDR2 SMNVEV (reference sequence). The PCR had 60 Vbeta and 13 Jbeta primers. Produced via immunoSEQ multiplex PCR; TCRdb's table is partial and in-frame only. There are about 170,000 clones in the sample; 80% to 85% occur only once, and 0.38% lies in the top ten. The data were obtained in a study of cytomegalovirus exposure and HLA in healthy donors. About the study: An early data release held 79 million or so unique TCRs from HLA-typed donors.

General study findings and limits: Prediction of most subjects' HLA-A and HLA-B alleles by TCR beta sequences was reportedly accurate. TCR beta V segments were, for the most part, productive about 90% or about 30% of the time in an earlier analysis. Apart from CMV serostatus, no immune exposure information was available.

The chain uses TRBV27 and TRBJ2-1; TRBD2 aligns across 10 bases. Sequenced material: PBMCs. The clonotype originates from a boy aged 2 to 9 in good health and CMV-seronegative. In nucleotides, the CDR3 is TGTGCCAGCAGTTTTGGGCTAGCGGGAGCTCGTAGCAATGAGCAGTTCTTC. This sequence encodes CASSFGLAGARSNEQFF.